These T cell receptor beta chains were read from a single sample in a study of T cells after yellow fever vaccination. MiXCR, run by TCRdb on the 5' RACE reads, gives a single entry per CDR3 protein. The data show about 45,000 distinct CDR3 sequences, around 6.4% seen once. This material consisted of PBMCs, either bulk or a sorted T-cell subset (CD4+, CD8+, memory, or dextramer-sorted; not recorded which), taken 45 days after the yellow fever booster vaccination. All receptors come from a man aged 25-45 years who received the YFV17D yellow fever vaccine. Both conserved end residues are part of each CDR3. The D gene is left open where the match is weak. Size is omitted from some rows. Given values are once, few, many or a class for expanded clones.

V,size,D,J,DNA,CDR3
TRBV6-5,many,-,TRBJ2-2,TGTGCCAGCATAGGGAACACCGGGGAGCTGTTTTTT,CASIGNTGELFF
TRBV20-1,many,-,TRBJ1-1,TGCAGTGCTAGAGCCCCCCCGGGGAGGGGGTTCTCTGAAGCTTTCTTT,CSARAPPGRGFSEAFF
TRBV19,many,-,TRBJ2-5,TGTGCCAGTAGTAAGTCTCCAGAGACCCAGTACTTC,CASSKSPETQYF
TRBV5-1,few,TRBD2,TRBJ2-2,TGCGCCAGCAGCTCCCCTATACTAGCGGGAGATCCCACCGGGGAGCTGTTTTTT,CASSSPILAGDPTGELFF
TRBV7-2,-,-,TRBJ2-1,TGTGCCAGCAGCTGGACGGAGAGCTCCTACAATGAGCAGTTCTTC,CASSWTESSYNEQFF
TRBV20-1,many,TRBD2,TRBJ2-1,TGCAGTGCTAGACCGGGACTAGCGGGACTTGAGCAGTTCTTC,CSARPGLAGLEQFF
TRBV7-2,-,TRBD2,TRBJ2-2,TGTGCCAGCAGCATCAGCGGGAGGACCACCGGGGAGCTGTTTTTT,CASSISGRTTGELFF
TRBV5-1,few,-,TRBJ2-3,TGCGCCAGCAGCTTTTTCAGGTCGGGAAGCGCAGATACGCAGTATTTT,CASSFFRSGSADTQYF
TRBV4-3,many,-,TRBJ2-1,TGCGCCAGCAGCCACCGGCGTACAGGCGGCAATGAGCAGTTCTTC,CASSHRRTGGNEQFF
TRBV21-1,few,-,TRBJ2-1,TGTGCCAGCAGCAATGGGCAGTTTCACAATGAGCAGTTCTTC,CASSNGQFHNEQFF
TRBV3-1,many,-,TRBJ2-5,TGTGCCAGCAGCAAGGGACTCCAGGGCGGGGAGACCCAGTACTTC,CASSKGLQGGETQYF
TRBV4-3,many,-,TRBJ1-2,TGCGCCAGCAGCCAAGATCAAGGCAGGGGACCGTTAGGGGGCTACACCTTC,CASSQDQGRGPLGGYTF
TRBV12-3/TRBV12-4,few,-,TRBJ1-2,TGTGCCAGCAGTCCTAGGGATGGCTACACCTTC,CASSPRDGYTF
TRBV30,many,TRBD1,TRBJ2-3,TGTGCCTGGAGTGTACAGGGGGCGGAGGGCACAGATACGCAGTATTTT,CAWSVQGAEGTDTQYF
TRBV7-3,many,-,TRBJ2-2,TGTGCCAGCATGAGGGATCAGAACACCGGGGAGCTGTTTTTT,CASMRDQNTGELFF
TRBV5-1,-,TRBD2,TRBJ2-5,TGCGCCAGCAGCTTGGCCCAACTAGCGGGTAATCGCCAAGAGACCCAGTACTTC,CASSLAQLAGNRQETQYF
TRBV28,many,TRBD1,TRBJ1-1,TGTGCCAGCAGCCGACAGGGAGACACTGAAGCTTTCTTT,CASSRQGDTEAFF
TRBV2,few,TRBD1,TRBJ2-7,TGTGCCAGCAGGCCAGGACAGGGAGCCGGCGAGCAGTACTTC,CASRPGQGAGEQYF
TRBV20-1,-,TRBD2,TRBJ2-7,TGCAGTGGGGCCTCGGGGGGCTACGAGCAGTACTTC,CSGASGGYEQYF
TRBV11-3,few,-,TRBJ2-1,TGTGCCAGCAGCTCAACCTACCTGACTAGTAATGAGCAGTTCTTC,CASSSTYLTSNEQFF
TRBV25-1,many,-,TRBJ2-4,TGTGCCAGCAGTGCCCCGGGCAATAAAAACATTCAGTACTTC,CASSAPGNKNIQYF
TRBV5-1,many,TRBD2,TRBJ2-1,TGCGCCAGCAGCCCAACCCTAGCGGGAGGTTCCAATGAGCAGTTCTTC,CASSPTLAGGSNEQFF
TRBV7-9,-,TRBD2,TRBJ2-7,TGTGCCAGCAGCTTAGTAGCGGGAGAGCAGTACTTC,CASSLVAGEQYF
TRBV7-2,-,-,TRBJ2-3,TGTGCCAGCAGCTTAGTGTCTAACACAGATACGCAGTATTTT,CASSLVSNTDTQYF
TRBV6-2/TRBV6-3,many,TRBD1,TRBJ1-5,TGTGCCAGCAGCCGCGACAGGGATCAGCCCCAGCATTTT,CASSRDRDQPQHF
TRBV29-1,-,-,TRBJ1-2,TGCAGCATTGACTGGGAGGCTGACTATGGCTACACCTTC,CSIDWEADYGYTF
TRBV5-1,-,TRBD1,TRBJ1-4,TGCGCCAGCAGCTTGGCTGGTACAGGGGGCTGGAGTGAAAAACTGTTTTTT,CASSLAGTGGWSEKLFF
TRBV27,-,-,TRBJ2-6,TGTGCCAGCAGTTTCTACTTGAACTCTGGGGCCAACGTCCTGACTTTC,CASSFYLNSGANVLTF
TRBV6-2/TRBV6-3,few,-,TRBJ2-1,TGTGCCAGCAAGTCCGGACAGCCCGGAGTTGGAATCGTGTATGGCAATGAGCAGTTCTTC,CASKSGQPGVGIVYGNEQFF
TRBV5-1,many,-,TRBJ2-3,TGCGCCAGCAGCACGGACCACACAGATACGCAGTATTTT,CASSTDHTDTQYF
TRBV5-1,-,-,TRBJ1-5,TGCGCCAGCAGCTTGTCAGGGGGCAATCAGCCCCAGCATTTT,CASSLSGGNQPQHF
TRBV2,many,TRBD1,TRBJ1-5,TGTGCCAGCAGTGAAGGGACAGGGATTGCCCAGCATTTT,CASSEGTGIAQHF
TRBV19,-,-,TRBJ2-1,TGTGCCAGTAGGACCGGGAGTATGAGCTATGAGCAGTTCTTC,CASRTGSMSYEQFF
TRBV24-1,many,TRBD1,TRBJ2-1,TGTGCCACCACAGGGGGCCCCTCCTACAATGAGCAGTTCTTC,CATTGGPSYNEQFF
TRBV27,many,TRBD2,TRBJ2-5,TGTGCCAGCAGTCCCAACCTAGCGGACCGACAAGAGACCCAGTACTTC,CASSPNLADRQETQYF
TRBV10-3,many,-,TRBJ2-5,TGTGCCATCAGTGGGGGTGACGGAGAGACCCAGTACTTC,CAISGGDGETQYF
TRBV7-8,-,TRBD1,TRBJ2-6,TGTGCCAGCAGCAGACAGGGGGCTGGGGCCAACGTCCTGACTTTC,CASSRQGAGANVLTF
TRBV7-9,few,-,TRBJ2-7,TGTGCCAGCAGTGGAGCACGCTTACCCTACGAGCAGTACTTC,CASSGARLPYEQYF
TRBV6-1,few,-,TRBJ2-3,TGTGCCAGTTCAACCCTCAGGGGCCACACAGATACGCAGTATTTT,CASSTLRGHTDTQYF
TRBV10-3,-,TRBD1,TRBJ1-2,TGTGCCATCAGTCCGGGACAGGTTGTTAGCTACACCTTC,CAISPGQVVSYTF
TRBV20-1,few,TRBD2,TRBJ2-1,TGCTGTGCTAGAGGAGGAGCGGGAGGGCCTGAGTACAATGAGCAGTTCTTC,CCARGGAGGPEYNEQFF
TRBV11-2,few,-,TRBJ2-2,TGTGCCAGCAGCTTAGATTTTTCACTACAAACCGGGGAGCTGTTTTTT,CASSLDFSLQTGELFF
TRBV20-1,many,TRBD2,TRBJ2-1,TGCAGTGCTCCCTTGACTAGCGGGAGTTATGAGCAGTTCTTC,CSAPLTSGSYEQFF
TRBV2,many,-,TRBJ2-3,TGTGCCAGCAGCCACCGGGTCGGAGCTGTTATGAGCGCAGATACGCAGTATTTT,CASSHRVGAVMSADTQYF
TRBV27,many,-,TRBJ1-1,TGTGCCAGCAAGGGGCAGGGGCTACCGAACACTGAAGCTTTCTTT,CASKGQGLPNTEAFF
TRBV11-2,many,-,TRBJ2-2,TGTGCCAGCAGCCTAGGATTCGGGGAGCTGTTTTTT,CASSLGFGELFF
TRBV7-2,few,TRBD2,TRBJ2-2,TGTGCCAGCAAAACGGGGGGAGGTCCCGTCAGCAGCGGGGAGCTGTTTTTT,CASKTGGGPVSSGELFF
TRBV6-5,-,-,TRBJ1-1,TGTGCCAGCATCGTAATAGACCCGTACGAGGGGAACACTGAAGCTTTCTTT,CASIVIDPYEGNTEAFF
TRBV4-2,-,TRBD2,TRBJ2-5,TGTGCCAGCAGCTACGGACTAGCGTCCAAAATTATTGAGACCCAGTACTTC,CASSYGLASKIIETQYF
TRBV10-1,many,TRBD2,TRBJ2-1,TGCGCCAGCAGCCCCGAAACTAGCGGGAGGGCCGGAGACAATGAGCAGTTCTTC,CASSPETSGRAGDNEQFF